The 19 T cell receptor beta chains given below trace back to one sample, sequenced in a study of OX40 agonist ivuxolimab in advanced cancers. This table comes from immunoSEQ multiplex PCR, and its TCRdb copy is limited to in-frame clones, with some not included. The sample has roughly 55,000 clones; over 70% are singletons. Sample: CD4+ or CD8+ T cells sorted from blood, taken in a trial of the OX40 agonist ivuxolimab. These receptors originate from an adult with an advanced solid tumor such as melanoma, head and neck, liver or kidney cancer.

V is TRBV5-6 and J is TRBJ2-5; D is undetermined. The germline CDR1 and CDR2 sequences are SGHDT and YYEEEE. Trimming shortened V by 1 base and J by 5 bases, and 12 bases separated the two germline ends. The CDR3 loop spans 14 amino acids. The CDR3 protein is CASSLFEAGETQYF. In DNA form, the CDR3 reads TGTGCCAGCAGCTTGTTCGAGGCCGGGGAGACCCAGTACTTC. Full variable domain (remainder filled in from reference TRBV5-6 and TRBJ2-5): DAGVTQSPTHLIKTRGQQVTLRCSPKSGHDTVSWYQQALGQGPQFIFQYYEEEERQRGNFPDRFSGHQFPNYSSELNVNALLLGDSALYLCASSLFEAGETQYFGPGTRLLVL.

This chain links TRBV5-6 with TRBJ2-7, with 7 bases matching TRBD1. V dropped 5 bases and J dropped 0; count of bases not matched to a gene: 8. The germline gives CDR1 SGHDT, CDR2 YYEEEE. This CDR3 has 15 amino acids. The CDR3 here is CASSWGQPSSYEQYF. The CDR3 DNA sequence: TGTGCCAGCAGTTGGGGACAGCCGAGCTCCTACGAGCAGTACTTC.

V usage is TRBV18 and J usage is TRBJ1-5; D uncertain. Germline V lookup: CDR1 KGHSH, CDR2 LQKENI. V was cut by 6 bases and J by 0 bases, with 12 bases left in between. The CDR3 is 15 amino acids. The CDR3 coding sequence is TGTGCCAGCTCCATATCCAAAAATAGCAATCAGCCCCAGCATTTT. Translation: CASSISKNSNQPQHF.

CDR3 coding DNA: TGTGCCAGCAGCTTAGGATGGGGAAACACCATATATTTT. Translating it yields CASSLGWGNTIYF. The rearrangement uses TRBV7-2 and TRBJ1-3, with D hard to call. This CDR3 has 13 residues. Trimming took off 1 base at V and 4 bases at J, with 5 bases between the two ends. Looked up from germline, CDR1 is SGHTA and CDR2 is FQGNSA.

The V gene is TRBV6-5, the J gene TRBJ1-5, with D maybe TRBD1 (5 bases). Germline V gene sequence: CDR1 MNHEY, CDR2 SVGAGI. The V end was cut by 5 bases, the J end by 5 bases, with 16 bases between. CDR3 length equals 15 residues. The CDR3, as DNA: TGTGCCAGCAGTAAGTTCCGGGACGCAGATCAGCCCCAGCATTTT. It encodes CASSKFRDADQPQHF.

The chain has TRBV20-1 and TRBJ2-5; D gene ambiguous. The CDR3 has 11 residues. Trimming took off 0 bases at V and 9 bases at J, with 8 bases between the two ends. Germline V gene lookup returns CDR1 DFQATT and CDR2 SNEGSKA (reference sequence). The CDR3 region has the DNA TGCAGTGCTAGAGACTCTAGGGCCCAGTACTTC. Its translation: CSARDSRAQYF.

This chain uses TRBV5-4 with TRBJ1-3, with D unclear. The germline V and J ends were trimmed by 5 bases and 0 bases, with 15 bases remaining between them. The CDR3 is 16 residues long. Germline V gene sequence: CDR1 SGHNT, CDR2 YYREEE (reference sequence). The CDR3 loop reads CASSPDYSVSGNTIYF. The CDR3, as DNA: TGTGCCAGCAGTCCCGATTATTCAGTCTCTGGAAACACCATATATTTT.

The CDR3 is CASSLMKAGVADTQYF. DNA for the CDR3: TGTGCCAGCAGCTTAATGAAGGCGGGGGTAGCAGATACGCAGTATTTT. This rearrangement joins TRBV7-2 to TRBJ2-3, with TRBD2 matching 7 bases. Looked up from germline, CDR1 is SGHTA and CDR2 is FQGNSA. This CDR3 is built from 16 residues. V dropped 2 bases and J dropped 4; count of bases not matched to a gene: 9. The variable domain in full, completed from reference TRBV7-2 and TRBJ2-3, reads GAGVSQSPSNKVTEKGKDVELRCDPISGHTALYWYRQSLGQGLEFLIYFQGNSAPDKSGLPSDRFSAERTGGSVSTLTIQRTQQEDSAVYLCASSLMKAGVADTQYFGPGTRLTVL.

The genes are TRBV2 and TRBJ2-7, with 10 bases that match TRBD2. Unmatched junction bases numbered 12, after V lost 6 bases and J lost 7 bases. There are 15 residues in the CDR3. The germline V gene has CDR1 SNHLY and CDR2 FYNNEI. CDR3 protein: CASRTNSGRDGEQYF. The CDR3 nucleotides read TGTGCCAGCAGAACCAACAGCGGGAGGGACGGGGAGCAGTACTTC.

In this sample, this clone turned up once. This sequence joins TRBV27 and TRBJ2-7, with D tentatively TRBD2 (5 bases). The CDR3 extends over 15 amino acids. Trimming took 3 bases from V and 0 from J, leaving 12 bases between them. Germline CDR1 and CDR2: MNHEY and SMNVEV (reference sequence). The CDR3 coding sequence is TGTGCCAGCAGTTTGTCCGGGATCCTCTCCTACGAGCAGTACTTC. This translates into CASSLSGILSYEQYF.

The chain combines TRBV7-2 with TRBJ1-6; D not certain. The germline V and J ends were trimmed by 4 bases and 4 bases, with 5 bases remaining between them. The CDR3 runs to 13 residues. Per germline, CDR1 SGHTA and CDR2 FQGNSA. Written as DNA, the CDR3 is TGTGCCAGCAGCTCCAATTATAATTCACCCCTCCACTTT. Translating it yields CASSSNYNSPLHF.

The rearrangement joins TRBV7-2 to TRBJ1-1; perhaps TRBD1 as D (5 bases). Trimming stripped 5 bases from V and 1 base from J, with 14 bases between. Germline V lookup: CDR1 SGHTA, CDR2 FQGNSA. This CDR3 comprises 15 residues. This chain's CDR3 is CASSPQPTANTEAFF. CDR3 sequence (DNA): TGTGCCAGCAGCCCCCAACCGACAGCGAACACTGAAGCTTTCTTT.

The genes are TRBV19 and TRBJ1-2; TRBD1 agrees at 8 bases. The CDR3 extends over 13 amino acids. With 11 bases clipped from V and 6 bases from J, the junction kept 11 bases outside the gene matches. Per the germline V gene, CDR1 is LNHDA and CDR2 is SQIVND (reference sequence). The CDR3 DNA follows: TGTGCCTCTATATCGGACAGGGTGAATGGCTACACCTTC. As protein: CASISDRVNGYTF.

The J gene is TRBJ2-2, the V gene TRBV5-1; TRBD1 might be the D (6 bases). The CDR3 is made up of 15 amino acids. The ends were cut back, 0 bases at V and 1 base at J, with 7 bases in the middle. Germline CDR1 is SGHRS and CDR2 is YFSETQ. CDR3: CASSLVQGNTGELFF. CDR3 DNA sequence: TGCGCCAGCAGCTTGGTACAGGGGAACACCGGGGAGCTGTTTTTT.

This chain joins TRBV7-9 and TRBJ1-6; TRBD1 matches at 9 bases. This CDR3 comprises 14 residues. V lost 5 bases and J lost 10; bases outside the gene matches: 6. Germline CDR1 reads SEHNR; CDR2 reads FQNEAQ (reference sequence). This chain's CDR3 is CASSLGQGSSPLHF. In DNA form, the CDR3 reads TGTGCCAGCAGCCTGGGACAGGGCAGCTCACCCCTCCACTTT.

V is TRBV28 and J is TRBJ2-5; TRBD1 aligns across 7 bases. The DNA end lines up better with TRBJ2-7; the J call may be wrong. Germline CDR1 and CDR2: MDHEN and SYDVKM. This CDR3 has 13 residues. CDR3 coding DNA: TGTGCCAGCCACACAGGGGCCCCCTACGAGCAGTACTTC. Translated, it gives CASHTGAPYEQYF.

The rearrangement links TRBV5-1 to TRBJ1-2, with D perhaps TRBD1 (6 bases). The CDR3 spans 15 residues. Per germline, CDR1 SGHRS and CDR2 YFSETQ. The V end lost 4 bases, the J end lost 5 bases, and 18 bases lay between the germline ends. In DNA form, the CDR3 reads TGCGCCAGCAGCAGCGAGGGGGTGGGGAGGTATGGCTACACCTTC. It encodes CASSSEGVGRYGYTF.

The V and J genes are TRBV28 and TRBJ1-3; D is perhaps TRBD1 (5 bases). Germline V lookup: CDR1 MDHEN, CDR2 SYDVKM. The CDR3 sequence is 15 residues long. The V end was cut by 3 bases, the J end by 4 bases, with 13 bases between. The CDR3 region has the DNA TGTGCCAGCAGTTTTGGCAGGGTTGCGGGAAACACCATATATTTT. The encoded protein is CASSFGRVAGNTIYF.

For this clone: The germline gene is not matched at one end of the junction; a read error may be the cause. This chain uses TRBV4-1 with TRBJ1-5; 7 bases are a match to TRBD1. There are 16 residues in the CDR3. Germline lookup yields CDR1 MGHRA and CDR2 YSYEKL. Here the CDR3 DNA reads TGCGCCAGCAGCAAAGACCCGGACAGGACCGATCAGCCCCAGCATTTT. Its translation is CASSKDPDRTDQPQHF.